What follows are 25 T cell receptor beta chains derived from one specimen sequenced in a study of control samples from healthy donors and cancer patients. Only in-frame clones appear in the TCRdb table, and some are missing; sequencing was by immunoSEQ multiplex PCR. The table lists approximately 150,000 clones, about 86% of them singletons. The sample comprised blood. The receptors shown here come from a man aged 18 to 30 in good health.

The chain is built from TRBV3-1 (or the pseudogene TRBV3-2) and TRBJ2-7; the D gene could be TRBD1 or TRBD2 (5 bases each). The germline CDR1 and CDR2 sequences are LGHDT and YNNKEL (reference sequence). The CDR3 length is 14 residues. The V end lost 6 bases, the J end lost 7 bases, and 19 bases lay between the germline ends. The CDR3 protein is CASSFDGRDGEQYF. In DNA form, the CDR3 reads TGTGCCAGCAGTTTTGACGGCCGGGACGGGGAGCAGTACTTC.

This clone was picked up one time. The chain uses TRBV7-9 and TRBJ2-7, with TRBD1 matching over 9 bases. The V and J ends lost 1 base and 4 bases, in that order; junction bases with no gene match: 5. This CDR3 region has 15 residues. CDR1 and CDR2 from the germline V gene are SEHNR and FQNEAQ (reference sequence). This CDR3 is CASSLGDRVGYEQYF. CDR3 sequence (DNA): TGTGCCAGCAGCTTAGGGGACAGGGTGGGATACGAGCAGTACTTC.

This clone was seen just once. The chain recombines TRBV7-8 with TRBJ2-1; no reliable D call. Germline loops: CDR1 SGHVS, CDR2 FQNEAQ. V lost 5 bases and J 8 bases, leaving 7 bases between the germline ends. CDR3 length: 11 amino acids. The DNA for the CDR3 is TGTGCCAGCAGCCCTTCGGATGAGCAGTTCTTC. Translation gives CASSPSDEQFF.

This chain joins TRBV6-2 or TRBV6-3 and TRBJ2-6; D is possibly TRBD1 (5 bases). The CDR3 is 17 residues long. Germline CDR1 reads MNHEY; CDR2 reads SVGEGT. Trimming pared 3 bases from V and 0 bases from J, leaving 12 bases between. The CDR3, as DNA: TGTGCCAGCAGTTATGTGACAGCCTCCTCTGGGGCCAACGTCCTGACTTTC. Translation: CASSYVTASSGANVLTF.

The chain recombines TRBV19 with TRBJ1-6, with 7 bases fitting TRBD1. Germline V CDR1 and CDR2: LNHDA, SQIVND (reference sequence). This CDR3 region has 15 residues. With V trimmed by 5 bases and J by 0 bases, 1 base remained unmatched. As DNA, the CDR3 is TGTGCCAGTAGTGCAGGGGGCTCCTATAATTCACCCCTCCACTTT. This gives the protein CASSAGGSYNSPLHF.

This chain connects TRBV6-5 to TRBJ1-2; 7 nucleotides match TRBD1. The CDR3 has 13 amino acids. J gave up 6 bases and V 2 bases, and 3 bases lay outside the gene matches. Germline V lookup: CDR1 MNHEY, CDR2 SVGAGI. DNA of the CDR3: TGTGCCAGCAGTTACCTTGGACAGGATGGCTACACCTTC. Translation: CASSYLGQDGYTF.

This chain uses TRBV18 with TRBJ2-5; 7 bases match TRBD1. There are 14 residues in the CDR3. CDR1 and CDR2 (germline): KGHSH, LQKENI. The ends lost 5 bases at V and 1 base at J; junction bases unmatched: 4. CDR3 in DNA: TGTGCCAGCTCATCGACAGGGTTCCAAGAGACCCAGTACTTC. This encodes CASSSTGFQETQYF.

The gene calls are TRBV6-5 and TRBJ2-1; TRBD2 agrees at 9 bases. J lost 7 bases, V lost 2 bases, and 6 bases had no gene match. The CDR3 has 15 amino acids. Germline values: CDR1 MNHEY, CDR2 SVGAGI. The CDR3 coding sequence is TGTGCCAGCAGTTACAGTTCCAGCGGGGGGAATGAGCAGTTCTTC. It specifies CASSYSSSGGNEQFF.

This chain connects TRBV7-9 to TRBJ2-1; TRBD1 or TRBD2 may be the D gene (5 bases each). Germline values: CDR1 SEHNR, CDR2 FQNEAQ (reference sequence). V lost 2 bases and J lost 9, with 14 bases in between. The CDR3 extends over 14 amino acids. The CDR3: CASSLTTPGREQFF. The DNA of the CDR3 is TGTGCCAGCAGCTTAACAACCCCGGGACGTGAGCAGTTCTTC.

The chain employs TRBV5-6 and TRBJ1-2, with D possibly being TRBD1 (5 bases). V dropped 3 bases and J dropped 3 bases, with 15 bases sitting between them. The CDR3 spans 15 residues. Germline V gene lookup returns CDR1 SGHDT and CDR2 YYEEEE. Here the CDR3 reads CASSWRGPGDYGYTF. The CDR3 nucleotides are TGTGCCAGCAGCTGGAGGGGACCGGGAGACTATGGCTACACCTTC.

The V call is TRBV19, the J call TRBJ2-7; tentative D call: TRBD2 (6 bases). The CDR3 contains 16 residues. Germline V gene lookup returns CDR1 LNHDA and CDR2 SQIVND (reference sequence). Trimming shortened V by 6 bases and J by 6 bases, and 24 bases separated the two germline ends. The CDR3 DNA follows: TGTGCCAGTAGCCCCGTACTACCGGGAGACGATGGCGAGCAGTACTTC. Translating gives CASSPVLPGDDGEQYF.

This chain uses TRBV6-5 with TRBJ2-7; no clear D gene. The CDR3 length is 15 residues. Trimming stripped 0 bases from V and 2 bases from J, with 11 bases between. Germline V lookup: CDR1 MNHEY, CDR2 SVGAGI. The CDR3 reads CASSYSYTSAYEQYF. For the CDR3, the DNA is TGTGCCAGCAGTTACTCCTACACCTCCGCCTACGAGCAGTACTTC.

The V and J genes are TRBV4-3 and TRBJ2-7; 11 bases fit TRBD2. The germline gives CDR1 LGHNA, CDR2 YSLEER. The V gene end was trimmed by 4 bases and the J gene end by 5 bases; junction bases not matched to a gene: 4. The CDR3 has 14 residues. CDR3 in amino acids: CASSRETSGDEQYF. The CDR3 DNA reads TGCGCCAGCAGCCGGGAGACTAGCGGGGACGAGCAGTACTTC.

The chain recombines TRBV10-1 with TRBJ2-3; 11 bases are shared with TRBD2. CDR3 length: 19 amino acids. V lost 8 bases to trimming and J lost 2 bases; unmatched junction nucleotides: 18. Germline CDR1 and CDR2: WNHNN and SYGVQD (reference sequence). As DNA, the CDR3 is TGCGCCAGCCCCGAAGGGAAACTAGCGGGGGCCAGTCCCACAGATACGCAGTATTTT. This encodes CASPEGKLAGASPTDTQYF.

The chain has TRBV6-6 and TRBJ2-3; D assignment may be TRBD1 or TRBD2 (5 bases each). Germline V gene data show CDR1 as MNHNY and CDR2 as SVGAGI (reference sequence). V was shortened by 5 bases and J by 1 base, with 19 bases between the two germline ends. CDR3 length equals 17 residues. CDR3 bases: TGTGCCAGCAGTCACGAGACCCTAATGGGGGGCACAGATACGCAGTATTTT. Its translation is CASSHETLMGGTDTQYF.

This clone has a single count. The chain links TRBV19 to TRBJ1-6, with D uncertain. Trimming took 3 bases from V and 10 from J, leaving 16 bases between them. The germline gives CDR1 LNHDA, CDR2 SQIVND (reference sequence). This CDR3 spans 15 amino acids. The CDR3 loop reads CASSMEAAQWSPLHF. CDR3 bases: TGTGCCAGTAGTATGGAGGCAGCCCAGTGGTCACCCCTCCACTTT.

V and J are TRBV7-9 and TRBJ2-5; 7 positions match TRBD2. The CDR3 extends over 12 amino acids. Germline V gene lookup returns CDR1 SEHNR and CDR2 FQNEAQ (reference sequence). Trimming removed 6 bases from V and 5 bases from J; junction bases left unmatched: 3. CDR3 loop: CASSQGGETQYF. The CDR3 bases are TGTGCCAGCAGTCAGGGAGGGGAGACCCAGTACTTC.

The J gene is TRBJ1-5, the V gene TRBV19; D is uncertain. CDR3 size: 15 residues. Per the germline V gene, CDR1 is LNHDA and CDR2 is SQIVND (reference sequence). The germline V and J ends were trimmed by 2 bases and 2 bases, with 10 bases remaining between them. Here the CDR3 reads CASSIWVLGNQPQHF. CDR3 bases: TGTGCCAGTAGTATATGGGTGCTCGGCAATCAGCCCCAGCATTTT.

This rearrangement joins TRBV1 to TRBJ1-2. TRBV1 is a recognized pseudogene. The CDR3 sequence is 15 residues long. CDR3 coding DNA: TGCACCAGCAGCCAAGATAGGGAGGGGAGGAATGGCTACACCTTC. This encodes CTSSQDREGRNGYTF.

J is TRBJ2-5 and V is TRBV6-2 or TRBV6-3; D unclear. The germline CDR1 and CDR2 sequences are MNHEY and SVGEGT. This CDR3 is built from 14 residues. V lost 2 bases, J lost 5 bases, and 12 bases lay in between. The DNA of the CDR3 is TGTGCCAGCAGTTACCCCCCCGAGCAGGAGACCCAGTACTTC. It is translated as CASSYPPEQETQYF.

The chain couples TRBV19 to TRBJ1-5; TRBD1 agrees at 10 bases. Unmatched junction bases numbered 3, after V lost 5 bases and J lost 2 bases. The germline V gene has CDR1 LNHDA and CDR2 SQIVND (reference sequence). The CDR3 is 15 amino acids. CDR3 nucleotide sequence: TGTGCCAGTAGTGCCGGGACAGGGGGCAATCAGCCCCAGCATTTT. It encodes CASSAGTGGNQPQHF.

The chain has TRBV10-2 and TRBJ2-7; 9 bases align to TRBD1. The germline V gene encodes CDR1 WSHSY and CDR2 SAAADI. This CDR3 contains 14 residues. V lost 3 bases to trimming and J lost 3 bases; unmatched junction nucleotides: 3. CDR3 in amino acids: CASSEYRGLYEQYF. CDR3 in DNA: TGCGCCAGCAGTGAATACAGGGGGCTCTACGAGCAGTACTTC.

V usage is TRBV19 and J usage is TRBJ2-3; 7 positions match TRBD2. The CDR3 extends over 15 amino acids. Per germline, CDR1 LNHDA and CDR2 SQIVND (reference sequence). V dropped 4 bases and J dropped 6; count of bases not matched to a gene: 10. The CDR3 sequence is CASSKGDSSGDTQYF. CDR3 in DNA: TGTGCCAGTAGTAAAGGTGATAGTAGCGGGGATACGCAGTATTTT.

The chain carries TRBV29-1 and TRBJ2-7, with D tentatively TRBD1 (6 bases). Germline CDR1 and CDR2: SQVTM and ANQGSEA. The CDR3 spans 13 residues. The ends were cut back, 2 bases at V and 7 bases at J, with 15 bases in the middle. The CDR3 here is CSVENRVSGEQYF. The CDR3 DNA sequence: TGCAGCGTTGAAAACAGGGTCTCTGGGGAGCAGTACTTC.

The chain links TRBV14 to TRBJ1-2, with 8 bases identical to TRBD1. The CDR3 is 14 residues long. After removal of 2 bases from V and 3 bases from J, the junction contained 2 bases not matched to a gene. Germline V gene lookup returns CDR1 SGHDN and CDR2 FVKESK. The CDR3 sequence: CASSQTQGDYGYTF. CDR3 DNA: TGTGCCAGCAGCCAAACACAGGGGGACTATGGCTACACCTTC.